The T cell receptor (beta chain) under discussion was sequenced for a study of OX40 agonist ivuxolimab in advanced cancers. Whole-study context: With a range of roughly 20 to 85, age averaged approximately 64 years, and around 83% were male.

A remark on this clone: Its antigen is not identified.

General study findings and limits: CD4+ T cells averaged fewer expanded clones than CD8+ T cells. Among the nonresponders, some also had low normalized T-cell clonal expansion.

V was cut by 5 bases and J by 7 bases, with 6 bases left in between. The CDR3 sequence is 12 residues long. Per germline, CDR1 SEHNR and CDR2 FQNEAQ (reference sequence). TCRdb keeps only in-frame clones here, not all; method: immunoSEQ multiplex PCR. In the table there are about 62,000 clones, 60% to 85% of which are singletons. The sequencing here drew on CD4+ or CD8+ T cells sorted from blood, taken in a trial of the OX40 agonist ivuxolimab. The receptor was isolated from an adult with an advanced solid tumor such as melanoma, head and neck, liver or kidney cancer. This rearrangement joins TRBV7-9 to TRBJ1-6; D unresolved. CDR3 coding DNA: TGTGCCAGCAGCAAAGGGAATTCACCCCTCCACTTT. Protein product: CASSKGNSPLHF.